The 24 T cell receptor beta chains given below trace back to one sample, sequenced in a study of STAT3 mutations in large granular lymphocyte leukemia. General observations from the study: Every T-LGLL patient had at least one immunodominant TCRbeta clonotype.

These TCRs are of unknown antigen specificity. Using immunoSEQ multiplex PCR, the repertoire was profiled, and TCRdb retains in-frame clones only, with some absent. This repertoire shows around 3,200 clones, roughly 90% found once; its top ten account for around 42%. The sequenced material came from peripheral blood mononuclear cells. The source is a man aged 35 to 55 with T-cell large granular lymphocyte leukemia. Some clones in this sample may be carry-over from other donors' samples.

This clone counts as large. The genes are TRBV7-6 and TRBJ1-2, with a weak D call TRBD1 (5 bases). V gave up 4 bases and J gave up 8 bases, with 29 bases separating them. In germline, CDR1 is SGHVS, CDR2 FNYEAQ. The CDR3 has 18 residues. The CDR3 DNA is TGTGCCAGCAGCTCGTCCCCCGCCCACCCCTCGGACATGAGGGGCTACACCTTC. It specifies CASSSSPAHPSDMRGYTF.

The chain combines TRBV4-3 with TRBJ1-4; 8 bases are shared with TRBD1. The CDR3 consists of 16 residues. V dropped 1 base and J dropped 1; count of bases not matched to a gene: 2. The germline V gene encodes CDR1 LGHNA and CDR2 YSLEER. In DNA, the CDR3 is TGCGCCAGCAGCCAAGGACAGGGGTTAACTAATGAAAAACTGTTTTTT. Protein sequence: CASSQGQGLTNEKLFF.

The chain employs TRBV7-2 and TRBJ2-3, with TRBD2 matching 8 bases. Germline trimming cut 1 base from V and 4 bases from J; bases unmatched to any gene: 7. From germline, CDR1 is SGHTA and CDR2 FQGNSA. The CDR3 sequence is 16 residues long. CDR3 amino acids: CASSLGNGGGSDTQYF. The CDR3 coding sequence is TGTGCCAGCAGCTTAGGAAACGGGGGGGGATCAGATACGCAGTATTTT.

J is TRBJ2-5 and V is TRBV7-9, with TRBD1 identical over 10 bases. V dropped 4 bases and J dropped 5; count of bases not matched to a gene: 10. Germline CDR1 is SEHNR and CDR2 is FQNEAQ (reference sequence). The CDR3 is 16 amino acids. The DNA for the CDR3 is TGTGCCAGCAGCTACACCGGGACAGGGGCAGGGGAGACCCAGTACTTC. It is translated as CASSYTGTGAGETQYF.

The gene calls are TRBV4-3 and TRBJ1-6; the D gene is possibly TRBD1 (6 bases). This CDR3 region has 18 residues. Germline CDR1 and CDR2: LGHNA and YSLEER. V lost 0 bases, J lost 2 bases, and 14 bases lay in between. This chain's CDR3 is CASSQDLGGAAYNSPLHF. In nucleotides, the CDR3 is TGCGCCAGCAGCCAAGATCTGGGGGGGGCGGCCTATAATTCACCCCTCCACTTT.

This sequence joins TRBV30 and TRBJ1-5; D gene unclear. Germline CDR1 is GTSNPN and CDR2 is SVGIG (reference sequence). V lost 1 base to trimming and J lost 0 bases, with 4 bases between them. The CDR3 contains 13 residues. This CDR3 reads CAWSGDSNQPQHF. CDR3 sequence (DNA): TGTGCCTGGAGTGGGGATAGCAATCAGCCCCAGCATTTT.

This sequence joins TRBV7-9 and TRBJ2-1; the D is unclear. CDR3 length equals 16 residues. Germline V gives CDR1 SEHNR, CDR2 FQNEAQ (reference sequence). Trimming took 5 bases from V and 0 from J, leaving 14 bases between them. The CDR3: CASSPELSSSYNEQFF. The DNA of the CDR3 is TGTGCCAGCAGCCCCGAACTGTCGAGCTCCTACAATGAGCAGTTCTTC.

The CDR3 reads CATSRDNPQAGRYGYTF. CDR3 in DNA: TGTGCCACCAGCAGAGATAATCCCCAGGCAGGGAGGTATGGCTACACCTTC. This sequence joins TRBV15 and TRBJ1-2, with D possibly TRBD1 on 5 matching bases. The CDR3 extends over 17 amino acids. V gave up 0 bases and J gave up 5 bases, with 19 bases separating them. Germline V CDR1 and CDR2: LNHNV, YYDKDF (reference sequence). The full variable domain, rest sourced from reference TRBV15 and TRBJ1-2, is DAMVIQNPRYQVTQFGKPVTLSCSQTLNHNVMYWYQQKSSQAPKLLFHYYDKDFNNEADTPDNFQSRRPNTSFCFLDIRSPGLGDTAMYLCATSRDNPQAGRYGYTFGSGTRLTVV.

This rearrangement joins TRBV4-3 to TRBJ2-7, with 8 positions matching TRBD1. The CDR3 spans 16 residues. V gave up 1 base and J gave up 2 bases; unmatched junction bases: 7. CDR1 is LGHNA, CDR2 YSLEER, per germline. CDR3 residues: CASSQVGKDRAYEQYF. As DNA, the CDR3 is TGCGCCAGCAGCCAAGTGGGGAAGGACAGGGCCTACGAGCAGTACTTC.

This clone is labeled as large. The chain couples TRBV5-1 to TRBJ2-7; 7 nucleotides agree with TRBD2. The CDR3 runs to 15 residues. Per the germline V gene, CDR1 is SGHRS and CDR2 is YFSETQ. V was pared by 3 bases and J by 3 bases, with 9 bases of the junction left unmatched. The CDR3 loop reads CASSSRGENHYEQYF. CDR3 DNA sequence: TGCGCCAGCAGCTCCCGGGGGGAAAACCACTACGAGCAGTACTTC.

In DNA, the CDR3 is TGTGCCAGTAGTAATCCCGGGACAGGACACTCCTACGAGCAGTACTTC. Translation gives CASSNPGTGHSYEQYF. The rearrangement links TRBV19 to TRBJ2-7, with TRBD1 identical over 8 bases. Germline trimming cut 4 bases from V and 0 bases from J; bases unmatched to any gene: 8. CDR1 is LNHDA, CDR2 SQIVND, per germline (reference sequence). The CDR3 has 16 amino acids.

The chain has TRBV4-1 and TRBJ2-3; 8 nucleotides agree with TRBD2. With V trimmed by 8 bases and J by 4 bases, 14 bases remained unmatched. This CDR3 contains 16 residues. Looked up from germline, CDR1 is MGHRA and CDR2 is YSYEKL. CDR3 sequence reads: CASVSRFGGASDTQYF. For the CDR3, the DNA is TGCGCCAGCGTTTCCAGATTCGGGGGGGCATCAGATACGCAGTATTTT.

This chain connects TRBV19 to TRBJ1-2; TRBD1 agrees at 8 bases. The V gene end was trimmed by 4 bases and the J gene end by 0 bases; junction bases not matched to a gene: 4. Germline lookup yields CDR1 LNHDA and CDR2 SQIVND (reference sequence). The CDR3 is 15 residues long. The CDR3 nucleotides read TGTGCCAGTAGTAGGACAGGGACCGCTAACTATGGCTACACCTTC. Residues: CASSRTGTANYGYTF.

J is TRBJ2-5 and V is TRBV5-1, with D possibly matching TRBD2 (5 bases). Trimming left V 8 bases short and J 0 bases short, with 20 bases between. Germline CDR1 SGHRS, CDR2 YFSETQ. The CDR3 totals 16 residues. This CDR3 is CASKLRASGNQETQYF. The CDR3 region has the DNA TGCGCCAGTAAACTCCGGGCCTCGGGGAACCAAGAGACCCAGTACTTC.

For the CDR3, the DNA is TGTGCCAGCAGCCATTGGACAGGAGGGGATACGCAGTATTTT. Amino acids: CASSHWTGGDTQYF. The chain couples TRBV7-9 to TRBJ2-3; TRBD1 might be the D (7 bases). The CDR3 loop spans 14 amino acids. Germline V gene sequence: CDR1 SEHNR, CDR2 FQNEAQ (reference sequence). Between the trimmed V and J ends, which lost 5 bases and 6 bases, there was a span of 15 bases.

J is TRBJ1-1 and V is TRBV9; the match to TRBD1 covers 9 bases. Germline V lookup: CDR1 SGDLS, CDR2 YYNGEE. This CDR3 region has 13 residues. With 3 bases clipped from V and 4 bases from J, the junction kept 1 base outside the gene matches. The chain's CDR3 is CASSADRGTEAFF. The CDR3 region has the DNA TGTGCCAGCAGCGCGGACAGGGGCACTGAAGCTTTCTTT.

V is TRBV6-6 and J is TRBJ1-1; D may be TRBD1 (6 bases). The CDR3 runs to 14 residues. V gave up 5 bases and J gave up 4 bases, with 14 bases separating them. CDR1 and CDR2 (germline): MNHNY, SVGAGI (reference sequence). The CDR3 loop reads CASSPQGLGTEAFF. CDR3 nucleotides: TGTGCCAGCAGTCCACAGGGATTAGGCACTGAAGCTTTCTTT.

CDR3 in DNA: TGTGCCAGCAGCCGGGACAGGGGCACCTACGAGCAGTACTTC. Residues: CASSRDRGTYEQYF. The J gene is TRBJ2-7, the V gene TRBV7-9; 10 nucleotides align to TRBD1. The V segment lost 5 bases and the J segment 2 bases; nucleotides outside the gene matches: 3. Per the germline V gene, CDR1 is SEHNR and CDR2 is FQNEAQ (reference sequence). The CDR3 totals 14 residues.

The rearrangement links TRBV18 to TRBJ1-1, with D tentatively TRBD1 (6 bases). Germline CDR1 reads KGHSH; CDR2 reads LQKENI. V was pared by 3 bases and J by 10 bases, with 12 bases between. The CDR3 extends over 12 amino acids. CDR3 in DNA: TGTGCCAGCTCACCGGTACAGGGAGGAGCTTTCTTT. As protein: CASSPVQGGAFF.

J is TRBJ2-7 and V is TRBV7-2; D perhaps matches TRBD1 (5 bases). The CDR3 length is 12 residues. Trimming shortened V by 1 base and J by 6 bases, and 7 bases separated the two germline ends. CDR1 is SGHTA, CDR2 FQGNSA, per germline. The CDR3 DNA reads TGTGCCAGCAGCTTAGTGGGGCGCGAGCAGTACTTC. Translated: CASSLVGREQYF.

The V and J genes are TRBV7-9 and TRBJ1-2; D unclear. Trimming pared 6 bases from V and 4 bases from J, leaving 15 bases between. Germline V gene lookup returns CDR1 SEHNR and CDR2 FQNEAQ (reference sequence). This CDR3 comprises 14 residues. The CDR3 nucleotides are TGTGCCAGCAGACCTGCTGGAGAGTCCTATGGCTACACCTTC. Translating gives CASRPAGESYGYTF.

The chain employs TRBV5-4 and TRBJ2-3; 10 bases are shared with TRBD2. The CDR3 consists of 15 residues. The junction had 4 bases not matched to a gene; V was cut back by 4 bases and J by 2 bases. CDR1 and CDR2 (germline): SGHNT, YYREEE (reference sequence). The CDR3 region has the DNA TGTGCCAGCAGCCCAGCGGGGGGGGCCACAGATACGCAGTATTTT. It yields the protein CASSPAGGATDTQYF.

The chain links TRBV29-1 to TRBJ1-1; D possibly corresponds to TRBD1 (6 bases). With 5 bases removed from V and 6 bases from J, the gap between germline ends came to 19 bases. The germline CDR1 and CDR2 sequences are SQVTM and ANQGSEA. The CDR3 contains 14 residues. The CDR3 protein is CSVWSGEADAEAFF. In DNA form, the CDR3 reads TGCAGCGTTTGGTCAGGGGAGGCGGACGCTGAAGCTTTCTTT.

This clone was counted between two and nine times. The V and J genes are TRBV27 and TRBJ2-5; perhaps TRBD1 as D (6 bases). With 4 bases removed from V and 2 bases from J, the gap between germline ends came to 8 bases. Germline CDR1 and CDR2: MNHEY and SMNVEV (reference sequence). The CDR3 length is 13 residues. The CDR3: CASSWTVQETQYF. For the CDR3, the DNA is TGTGCCAGCAGTTGGACAGTTCAAGAGACCCAGTACTTC.